One and the same sample provided the 25 T cell receptor beta chains below, sequenced in a study of blood T cell repertoires in COVID-19. Sequencing was performed with immunoSEQ multiplex PCR; in TCRdb, only in-frame clones are kept and a portion is missing. The data contain 48,000 or so clones, around 85% of them singletons. Material for sequencing was peripheral blood. The receptors come from a woman aged 55-69 years with acute or convalescent COVID-19.

The V gene is TRBV7-3, the J gene TRBJ2-5; D ambiguous. The germline V gene encodes CDR1 SGHTA and CDR2 FQGTGA. The V end lost 1 base, the J end lost 3 bases, and 9 bases lay between the germline ends. The CDR3 totals 14 residues. The CDR3, as DNA: TGTGCCAGCAGCTTAAGATCTCGAGAAGAGACCCAGTACTTC. It yields the protein CASSLRSREETQYF.

This clone was recorded only once. The chain joins TRBV5-5 to TRBJ2-5; 11 bases are shared with TRBD2. The V and J ends lost 4 bases and 3 bases, in that order; junction bases with no gene match: 5. The CDR3 contains 15 residues. Germline values: CDR1 SGHKS, CDR2 YYEKEE (reference sequence). CDR3 protein: CASSPSGLAEETQYF. The CDR3, as DNA: TGTGCCAGCAGCCCGTCGGGACTAGCGGAAGAGACCCAGTACTTC.

V is TRBV18 and J is TRBJ2-2; 8 positions agree with TRBD2. V was pared by 5 bases and J by 0 bases, with 2 bases of the junction left unmatched. The CDR3 is 15 amino acids. The germline V gene has CDR1 KGHSH and CDR2 LQKENI. CDR3 residues: CASSTGLANTGELFF. CDR3 nucleotides: TGTGCCAGCTCAACGGGACTAGCGAACACCGGGGAGCTGTTTTTT.

The genes are TRBV7-2 and TRBJ1-5; 7 nucleotides align to TRBD1. This CDR3 comprises 17 residues. Germline loops: CDR1 SGHTA, CDR2 FQGNSA. The trim removed 1 base at V and 2 bases at J, leaving 8 bases unmatched. The CDR3, as DNA: TGTGCCAGCAGCTTAGTTCTTGGCGGACAGGGCAATCAGCCCCAGCATTTT. This sequence encodes CASSLVLGGQGNQPQHF.

CDR3 amino acids: CASSSGTGGRYTF. CDR3 DNA: TGTGCCAGCAGTTCCGGGACAGGGGGGCGCTACACCTTC. The rearrangement uses TRBV12-3 or TRBV12-4 and TRBJ1-2, with TRBD1 identical over 11 bases. The ends lost 4 bases at V and 9 bases at J; junction bases unmatched: 4. CDR3 length: 13 residues.

The chain couples TRBV13 to TRBJ1-1; D is undetermined. Germline-derived CDR1 and CDR2 are PRHDT and FYEKMQ (reference sequence). V gave up 5 bases and J gave up 3 bases, with 19 bases separating them. The CDR3 spans 16 residues. The CDR3 bases are TGTGCCAGCAGCCCCTCCCAAACGGGTATGGACACTGAAGCTTTCTTT. Its translation is CASSPSQTGMDTEAFF. The full variable domain, rest sourced from reference TRBV13 and TRBJ1-1, is AAGVIQSPRHLIKEKRETATLKCYPIPRHDTVYWYQQGPGQDPQFLISFYEKMQSDKGSIPDRFSAQQFSDYHSELNMSSLELGDSALYFCASSPSQTGMDTEAFFGQGTRLTVV.

This clone was counted between two and nine times. The V gene is TRBV2, the J gene TRBJ1-2; D unclear. CDR3 length equals 15 residues. V was shortened by 7 bases and J by 7 bases, with 22 bases between the two germline ends. Per the germline V gene, CDR1 is SNHLY and CDR2 is FYNNEI. The DNA for the CDR3 is TGTGCCAGCACCGACCTCCCGGGAGGGCAAAGTGGCTACACCTTC. It specifies CASTDLPGGQSGYTF. Drawing the rest from reference TRBV2 and TRBJ1-2, the complete variable domain is EPEVTQTPSHQVTQMGQEVILRCVPISNHLYFYWYRQILGQKVEFLVSFYNNEISEKSEIFDDQFSVERPDGSNFTLKIRSTKLEDSAMYFCASTDLPGGQSGYTFGSGTRLTVV.

The gene calls are TRBV28 and TRBJ1-5, with TRBD1 identical over 7 bases. Germline values: CDR1 MDHEN, CDR2 SYDVKM. The CDR3 extends over 16 amino acids. V gave up 6 bases and J gave up 3 bases; unmatched junction bases: 11. Here the CDR3 reads CASRPQLGQDNQPQHF. The CDR3, as DNA: TGTGCCAGCAGACCTCAATTAGGACAGGACAATCAGCCCCAGCATTTT. Full variable domain (outside the CDR3, taken from reference TRBV28 and TRBJ1-5): DVKVTQSSRYLVKRTGEKVFLECVQDMDHENMFWYRQDPGLGLRLIYFSYDVKMKEKGDIPEGYSVSREKKERFSLILESASTNQTSMYLCASRPQLGQDNQPQHFGDGTRLSIL.

The V and J genes are TRBV9 and TRBJ2-3; the match to TRBD2 covers 7 bases. Trimming took 3 bases from V and 2 from J; bases not matched to a gene: 9. This CDR3 is built from 16 residues. Germline CDR1 reads SGDLS; CDR2 reads YYNGEE. As DNA, the CDR3 is TGTGCCAGCAGCGGGTCTAGCGGAACCTTCACAGATACGCAGTATTTT. Protein sequence: CASSGSSGTFTDTQYF.

The chain carries TRBV13 and TRBJ1-1; D is unresolved. Deletions cut 3 bases from V and 0 bases from J, with 8 bases between. In germline, CDR1 is PRHDT, CDR2 FYEKMQ (reference sequence). This CDR3 comprises 14 residues. CDR3 nucleotide sequence: TGTGCCAGCAGCTTTACCTCGGTGAACACTGAAGCTTTCTTT. It is translated as CASSFTSVNTEAFF.

This chain uses TRBV6-1 with TRBJ1-5; 11 bases are a match to TRBD1. This CDR3 is built from 18 residues. J was trimmed by 6 bases and V by 4 bases; bases with no gene match: 14. CDR1 is MNHNS and CDR2 is SASEGT in the germline V gene. CDR3 loop: CASSASPGTGGGSQPQHF. Written as DNA, the CDR3 is TGTGCCAGCAGTGCGAGTCCCGGGACAGGGGGAGGGAGTCAGCCCCAGCATTTT.

V gene TRBV5-4 combines with J gene TRBJ2-7, with 8 bases that match TRBD2. V dropped 0 bases and J dropped 2; count of bases not matched to a gene: 4. This CDR3 is built from 15 residues. Germline V gives CDR1 SGHNT, CDR2 YYREEE (reference sequence). CDR3 sequence reads: CASSLGAGATYEQYF. CDR3 sequence (DNA): TGTGCCAGCAGCTTGGGAGCGGGGGCTACCTACGAGCAGTACTTC.

A single count supports this clone. This chain joins TRBV5-6 and TRBJ1-5, with TRBD1 matching 11 bases. CDR3 length: 16 amino acids. Trimming at V came to 4 bases and at J to 6 bases, leaving 9 bases not matched to a gene. CDR1 SGHDT and CDR2 YYEEEE come from the germline V gene. In DNA form, the CDR3 reads TGTGCCAGCAGCAGAGCCGGGACAGGGGGATTTCAGCCCCAGCATTTT. Translation: CASSRAGTGGFQPQHF.

V gene TRBV7-8 combines with J gene TRBJ2-3, with TRBD2 identical over 14 bases. Germline loops: CDR1 SGHVS, CDR2 FQNEAQ. Germline trimming cut 6 bases from V and 5 bases from J; bases unmatched to any gene: 4. The CDR3 spans 15 residues. Here the CDR3 DNA reads TGTGCCAGCAGTGAGACTAGCGGGAGGGAAGATACGCAGTATTTT. It yields the protein CASSETSGREDTQYF.

This clone was seen a handful of times. This chain uses TRBV19 with TRBJ2-3; TRBD1 agrees at 8 bases. The CDR3 covers 16 residues. The V and J ends lost 3 bases and 5 bases, in that order; junction bases with no gene match: 10. In germline, CDR1 is LNHDA, CDR2 SQIVND (reference sequence). The CDR3 here is CASSMIRGLGQDTQYF. The CDR3 DNA is TGTGCCAGTAGTATGATCAGGGGGCTTGGACAAGATACGCAGTATTTT.

The rearrangement links TRBV3-1 (or the pseudogene TRBV3-2) to TRBJ2-1; maybe TRBD2 (5 bases). This CDR3 is built from 13 residues. CDR1 LGHDT and CDR2 YNNKEL come from the germline V gene (reference sequence). Trimming left V 1 base short and J 6 bases short, with 7 bases between. The CDR3 DNA follows: TGTGCCAGCAGCCAAGGGGAGCGCAATGAGCAGTTCTTC. Protein: CASSQGERNEQFF.

This chain joins TRBV4-3 and TRBJ1-4, with 9 nucleotides matching TRBD1. The junction had 13 bases not matched to a gene; V was cut back by 4 bases and J by 7 bases. The CDR3 is made up of 17 amino acids. Looked up from germline, CDR1 is LGHNA and CDR2 is YSLEER. DNA of the CDR3: TGCGCCAGCAGCCTGCTCAATCCGGGACAGGGTTCTGAAAAACTGTTTTTT. This gives the protein CASSLLNPGQGSEKLFF.

This chain joins TRBV24-1 and TRBJ2-3; 16 bases map to TRBD2. Unmatched junction bases numbered 7, after V lost 9 bases and J lost 5 bases. The length of the CDR3 is 16 residues. Per the germline V gene, CDR1 is KGHDR and CDR2 is SFDVKD. The CDR3 here is CATAGTSGGAGDTQYF. Written as DNA, the CDR3 is TGTGCCACCGCCGGGACTAGCGGGGGGGCGGGAGATACGCAGTATTTT.

The rearrangement links TRBV19 to TRBJ1-5; 8 bases are a match to TRBD1. Germline CDR1 LNHDA, CDR2 SQIVND (reference sequence). The CDR3 covers 14 residues. V lost 7 bases to trimming and J lost 11 bases; unmatched junction nucleotides: 13. This CDR3 reads CASTNRGSQGAQHF. The CDR3 DNA reads as TGTGCCAGTACTAACAGGGGGTCCCAGGGAGCCCAGCATTTT. Full variable domain (rest looked up from reference TRBV19 and TRBJ1-5): DGGITQSPKYLFRKEGQNVTLSCEQNLNHDAMYWYRQDPGQGLRLIYYSQIVNDFQKGDIAEGYSVSREKKESFPLTVTSAQKNPTAFYLCASTNRGSQGAQHFGDGTRLSIL.

The chain has TRBV19 and TRBJ1-4, with 8 bases that match TRBD1. The CDR3 covers 14 residues. The germline gives CDR1 LNHDA, CDR2 SQIVND (reference sequence). With V trimmed by 3 bases and J by 8 bases, 5 bases remained unmatched. Written as DNA, the CDR3 is TGTGCCAGTAGTATTGGACAGGGAGGAGAAAAACTGTTTTTT. As protein: CASSIGQGGEKLFF.

There are a few counts of this clone. The gene calls are TRBV6-1 and TRBJ2-7; 7 bases line up with TRBD1. From germline, CDR1 is MNHNS and CDR2 SASEGT. The V segment lost 0 bases and the J segment 3 bases; nucleotides outside the gene matches: 5. The CDR3 has 15 residues. Here the CDR3 DNA reads TGTGCCAGCAGTGAAGCTGGGACAGCAGACTACGAGCAGTACTTC. Translation: CASSEAGTADYEQYF.

This chain connects TRBV6-5 to TRBJ1-2, with 9 bases matching TRBD1. CDR3 size: 14 residues. The V gene end was trimmed by 7 bases and the J gene end by 4 bases; junction bases not matched to a gene: 7. Looked up from germline, CDR1 is MNHEY and CDR2 is SVGAGI. CDR3 loop: CASIPDRGTYGYTF. CDR3 coding DNA: TGTGCCAGCATTCCGGACAGGGGAACCTATGGCTACACCTTC.

V gene TRBV7-8 combines with J gene TRBJ2-3; D is undetermined. The CDR3 runs 14 residues. Trimming cost V 1 base and J 2 bases, with 7 bases left between them. From germline, CDR1 is SGHVS and CDR2 FQNEAQ. CDR3 in DNA: TGTGCCAGCAGCTTAGGAACAGACACAGATACGCAGTATTTT. Its translation: CASSLGTDTDTQYF.

This sequence joins TRBV23-1 and TRBJ2-7; TRBD1 might be the D (6 bases). TRBV23-1 is an ORF, with its function uncertain. Between the trimmed V and J ends, which lost 9 bases and 6 bases, there was a span of 18 bases. The CDR3 sequence is 13 residues long. The CDR3 loop reads CASTIRGPREQYF. For the CDR3, the DNA is TGCGCCAGTACAATCAGGGGACCCCGCGAGCAGTACTTC.

The chain uses TRBV7-8 and TRBJ2-7; 13 nucleotides agree with TRBD2. With 1 base clipped from V and 6 bases from J, the junction kept 6 bases outside the gene matches. This CDR3 has 16 residues. Germline loops: CDR1 SGHVS, CDR2 FQNEAQ. CDR3 DNA sequence: TGTGCCAGCAGCTTAGAACCGGGACTAGCGGGATTCGAGCAGTACTTC. Translated, it gives CASSLEPGLAGFEQYF. Looking up the rest from reference TRBV7-8 and TRBJ2-7 gives the full variable domain: GAGVSQSPRYKVAKRGQDVALRCDPISGHVSLFWYQQALGQGPEFLTYFQNEAQLDKSGLPSDRFFAERPEGSVSTLKIQRTQQEDSAVYLCASSLEPGLAGFEQYFGPGTRLTVT.